This TCR beta chain originates from a study of blood T cell repertoires in COVID-19 (dated by TCRdb to about 2020). Broadly, across the study: Samples from collaborators originated in the United States, Italy and Spain and spanned both the acute and convalescent phases of COVID-19. The repertoires were made available in a free public database intended to serve as a resource for research on the immune response to SARS-CoV-2. The dataset comprised deeply sampled blood TCRbeta repertoires from subjects exposed to, actively infected with, or recovered from COVID-19. Where HLA class I and class II types were available, the types were taken from metadata supplied by the sample provider, not from assay-based typing. The samples were drawn from the first 160 participants of the ongoing ImmuneRACE study and from 950 to 1,500 subjects provided by 6 global collaborators. The material from the prospective study consisted of cDNA or gDNA derived from T cells, B-cell-depleted T cells, or PBMCs. Sample metadata almost always included a de-identified subject ID, COVID-19 status, age in years and sex. What the work shows at the level of the full study, not this receptor alone: Clinical and demographic metadata were provided uncurated, with the amount varying by source and participant.

In the prospective study, participants were roughly 18 to 95 years old, resided in fewer than 25 geographic areas of the United States, and were enrolled through a virtual design. In the prospective study, participants were assigned to cohorts based on the clinical history participants reported in a screening survey and a study questionnaire. Exposed participants had been in contact with someone with a PCR-confirmed or clinician-diagnosed COVID-19 case within 2 weeks of study entry. In the prospective study, whole blood, serum and a nasopharyngeal or oropharyngeal swab were collected from each participant by mobile phlebotomists. Participants in the prospective study had the option to provide additional blood draws and questionnaires over a roughly 2-month period. Before DNA extraction, blood samples from the prospective study were shipped at room temperature or frozen. Concerning this clone: Its antigen is not yet known. Per-nucleotide qualities are absent, and no much larger clonotype sits a single base away.

TCRbeta CDR3 regions were amplified from genomic DNA by means of the immunoSEQ Assay, a bias-controlled multiplex PCR. In the authors' own workflow: Within the assay, amplification of reference gene primers was used to estimate how many nucleated cells each sample contained. To quantify the absolute abundance of each unique TCRbeta CDR3 rearrangement, sequence reads were collapsed and filtered. For each sample, productive Simpson clonality was calculated as the square root of Simpson's diversity index over productive rearrangements. TCRdb took over this immuneACCESS table, retaining in-frame rearrangements with V and J assigned. Such tables are incomplete; in checked studies, under half of the missing clones stem from an unresolved V gene, and the remainder is unexplained. That table supplies the V and J calls and clone size; D and trimming were determined from the DNA. The sample table shows some 270,000 clones, and around 93% are seen once. The ten top clones hold less than 3.5% of the sample.

The source of this sequence is a man aged 35-49 years who had been exposed to COVID-19. Sequenced input: PBMCs or T cells enriched from blood (not recorded which).

The CDR3 loop reads CASSEVSGGGYGYTF. The nucleotide sequence is TGTGCCAGCAGTGAAGTGTCAGGGGGCGGCTATGGCTACACCTTC. The chain employs TRBV2 and TRBJ1-2; 8 central bases correspond to TRBD1. V and J are trimmed by 1 base and 4 bases, and the gene matches miss 5 bases of the junction. The CDR3 covers 15 residues, taking in both the cysteine and the phenylalanine. The CDR3 DNA has 45 bases and is translated from base 1. The germline V gene provides CDR1 SNHLY and CDR2 FYNNEI. Joined to the reference TRBV2 and TRBJ1-2 proteins, this CDR3 gives the full variable domain: EPEVTQTPSHQVTQMGQEVILRCVPISNHLYFYWYRQILGQKVEFLVSFYNNEISEKSEIFDDQFSVERPDGSNFTLKIRSTKLEDSAMYFCASSEVSGGGYGYTFGSGTRLTVV.